This T cell receptor (beta chain) was found in a study of blood T cell repertoires in COVID-19. On the study more broadly: Donors in the United States, Italy and Spain gave samples during acute or convalescent COVID-19. PBMCs, B-cell-depleted T cells, or T cells were the source of the cDNA or gDNA that made up the material.

Original processing methods: How many nucleated cells were present was estimated from reference gene primer amplification. Repertoires were generated with immunoSEQ multiplex PCR, while TCRdb's copy carries only in-frame clones and drops some. The V and J calls and the clone size are those of that table, but D and trimming were determined from the DNA. This sample has about 210,000 clones, with around nine tenths found just once. Deletions cut 5 bases from V and 6 bases from J, with 15 bases between. The CDR3 has 14 amino acids. Germline V lookup: CDR1 MDHEN, CDR2 SYDVKM. The chain employs TRBV28 and TRBJ2-3; no clear D. This receptor was taken from a young man with active or convalescent COVID-19. Sequencing was performed on peripheral blood. CDR3 protein: CASSPSRSEDTQYF. The CDR3 DNA reads TGTGCCAGCAGTCCGTCTCGAAGTGAGGATACGCAGTATTTT.